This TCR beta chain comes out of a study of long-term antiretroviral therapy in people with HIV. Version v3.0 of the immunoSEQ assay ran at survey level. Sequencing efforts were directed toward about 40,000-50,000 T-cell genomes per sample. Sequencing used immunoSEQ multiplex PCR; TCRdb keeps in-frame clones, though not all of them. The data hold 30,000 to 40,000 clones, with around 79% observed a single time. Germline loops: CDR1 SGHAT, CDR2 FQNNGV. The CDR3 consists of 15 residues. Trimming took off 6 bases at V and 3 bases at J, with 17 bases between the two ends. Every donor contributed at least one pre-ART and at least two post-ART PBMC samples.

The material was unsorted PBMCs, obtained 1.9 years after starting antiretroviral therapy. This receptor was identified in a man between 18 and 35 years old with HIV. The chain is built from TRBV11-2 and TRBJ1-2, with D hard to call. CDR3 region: CASSHHHSDDYGYTF. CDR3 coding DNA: TGTGCCAGCAGTCATCATCACTCCGACGACTATGGCTACACCTTC. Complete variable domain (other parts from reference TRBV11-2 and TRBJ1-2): EAGVAQSPRYKIIEKRQSVAFWCNPISGHATLYWYQQILGQGPKLLIQFQNNGVVDDSQLPKDRFSAERLKGVDSTLKIQPAKLEDSAVYLCASSHHHSDDYGYTFGSGTRLTVV.